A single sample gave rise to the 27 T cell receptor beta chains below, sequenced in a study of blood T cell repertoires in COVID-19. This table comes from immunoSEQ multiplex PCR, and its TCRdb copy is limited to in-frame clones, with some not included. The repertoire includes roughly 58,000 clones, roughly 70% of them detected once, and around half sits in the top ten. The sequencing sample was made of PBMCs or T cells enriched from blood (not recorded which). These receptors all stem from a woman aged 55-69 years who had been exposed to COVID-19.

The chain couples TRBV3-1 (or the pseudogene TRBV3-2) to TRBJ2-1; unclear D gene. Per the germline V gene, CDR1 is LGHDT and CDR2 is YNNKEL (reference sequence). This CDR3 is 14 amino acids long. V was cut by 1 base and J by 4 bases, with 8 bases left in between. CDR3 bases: TGTGCCAGCAGCCAAGTAAGCCGGTACAATGAGCAGTTCTTC. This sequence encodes CASSQVSRYNEQFF.

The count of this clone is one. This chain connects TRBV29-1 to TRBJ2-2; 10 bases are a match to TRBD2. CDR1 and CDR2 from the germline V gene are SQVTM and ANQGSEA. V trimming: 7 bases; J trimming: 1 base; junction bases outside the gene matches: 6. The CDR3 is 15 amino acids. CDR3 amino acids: CSGGSGGRNTGELFF. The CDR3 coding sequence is TGCAGCGGGGGTAGCGGGGGGCGGAACACCGGGGAGCTGTTTTTT.

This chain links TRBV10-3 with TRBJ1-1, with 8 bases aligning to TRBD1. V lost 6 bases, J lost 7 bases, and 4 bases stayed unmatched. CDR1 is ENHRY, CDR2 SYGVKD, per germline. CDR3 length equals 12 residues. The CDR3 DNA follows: TGTGCCATCAGCGGACAGGGATTTGAAGCTTTCTTT. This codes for CAISGQGFEAFF.

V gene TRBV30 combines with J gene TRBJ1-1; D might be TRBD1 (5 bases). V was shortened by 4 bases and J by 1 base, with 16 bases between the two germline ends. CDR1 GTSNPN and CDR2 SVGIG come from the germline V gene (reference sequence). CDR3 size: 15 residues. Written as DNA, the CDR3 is TGTGCCTGGAACCGGGGGAGGGTGGGGAACACTGAAGCTTTCTTT. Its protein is CAWNRGRVGNTEAFF.

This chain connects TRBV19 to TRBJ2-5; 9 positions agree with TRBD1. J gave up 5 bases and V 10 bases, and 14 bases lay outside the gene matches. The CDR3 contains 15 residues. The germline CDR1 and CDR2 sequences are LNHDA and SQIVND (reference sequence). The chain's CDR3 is CATKGMGGQGETQYF. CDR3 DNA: TGTGCCACCAAGGGTATGGGAGGACAGGGGGAGACCCAGTACTTC.

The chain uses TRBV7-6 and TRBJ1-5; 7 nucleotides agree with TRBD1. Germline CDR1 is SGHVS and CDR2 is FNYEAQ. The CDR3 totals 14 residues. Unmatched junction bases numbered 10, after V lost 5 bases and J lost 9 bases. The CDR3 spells CASSVGTGAGPQHF. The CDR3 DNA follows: TGTGCCAGCAGCGTAGGAACAGGGGCCGGGCCCCAGCATTTT.

For the CDR3, the DNA is TGCGCCAGCAGCCCCGACAGCTATAGCAATCAGCCCCAGCATTTT. Protein product: CASSPDSYSNQPQHF. V and J are TRBV4-3 and TRBJ1-5; TRBD1 might be the D (5 bases). CDR1 is LGHNA and CDR2 is YSLEER in the germline V gene. Trimming took 4 bases from V and 0 from J, leaving 10 bases between them. The CDR3 has 15 amino acids.

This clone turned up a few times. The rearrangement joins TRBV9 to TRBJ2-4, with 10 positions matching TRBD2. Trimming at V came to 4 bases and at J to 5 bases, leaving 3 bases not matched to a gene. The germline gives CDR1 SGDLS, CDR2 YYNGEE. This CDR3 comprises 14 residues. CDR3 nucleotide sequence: TGTGCCAGCAGCTCTAGCGGGAGTCAAAACATTCAGTACTTC. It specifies CASSSSGSQNIQYF.

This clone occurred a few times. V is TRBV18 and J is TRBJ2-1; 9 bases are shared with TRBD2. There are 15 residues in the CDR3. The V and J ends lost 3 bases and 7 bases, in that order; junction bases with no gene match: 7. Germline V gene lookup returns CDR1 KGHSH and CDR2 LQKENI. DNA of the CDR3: TGTGCCAGCTCACCCGTCGGGACTAGCCTAAATGAGCAGTTCTTC. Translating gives CASSPVGTSLNEQFF.

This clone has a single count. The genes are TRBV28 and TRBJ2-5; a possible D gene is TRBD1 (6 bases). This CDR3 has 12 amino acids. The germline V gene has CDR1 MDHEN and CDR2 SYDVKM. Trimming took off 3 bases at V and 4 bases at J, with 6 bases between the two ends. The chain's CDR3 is CASSFRGETQYF. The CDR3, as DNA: TGTGCCAGCAGTTTCAGGGGAGAGACCCAGTACTTC. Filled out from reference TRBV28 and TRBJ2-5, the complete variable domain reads DVKVTQSSRYLVKRTGEKVFLECVQDMDHENMFWYRQDPGLGLRLIYFSYDVKMKEKGDIPEGYSVSREKKERFSLILESASTNQTSMYLCASSFRGETQYFGPGTRLLVL.

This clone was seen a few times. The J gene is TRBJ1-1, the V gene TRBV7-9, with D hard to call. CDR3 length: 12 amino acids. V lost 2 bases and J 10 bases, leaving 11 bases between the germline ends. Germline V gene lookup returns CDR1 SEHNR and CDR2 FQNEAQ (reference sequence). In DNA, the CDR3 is TGTGCCAGCAGCTTATTCGTGGGCGCAGCTTTCTTT. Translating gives CASSLFVGAAFF.

The DNA of the CDR3 is TGTGCCAGCAGCGACTCCGGGGGCACAGATACGCAGTATTTT. Amino acids: CASSDSGGTDTQYF. The chain employs TRBV9 and TRBJ2-3; a weak D match, TRBD2 (5 bases). The V gene's germline CDR1 is SGDLS and CDR2 YYNGEE. Trimming removed 3 bases from V and 1 base from J, with 9 bases in between. The CDR3 consists of 14 residues.

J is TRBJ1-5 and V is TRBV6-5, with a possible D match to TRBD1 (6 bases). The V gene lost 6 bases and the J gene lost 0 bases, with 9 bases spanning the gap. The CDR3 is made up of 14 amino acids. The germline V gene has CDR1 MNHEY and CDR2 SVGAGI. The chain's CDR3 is CASSRDISNQPQHF. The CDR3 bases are TGTGCCAGCAGCCGGGACATTAGCAATCAGCCCCAGCATTTT.

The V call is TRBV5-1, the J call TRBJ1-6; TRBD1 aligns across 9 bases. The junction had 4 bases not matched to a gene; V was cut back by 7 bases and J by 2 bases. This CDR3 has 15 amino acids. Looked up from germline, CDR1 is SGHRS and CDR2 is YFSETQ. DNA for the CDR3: TGCGCCAGCCGGGGACAGGGTGCCTATAATTCACCCCTCCACTTT. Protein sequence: CASRGQGAYNSPLHF.

The CDR3 DNA reads as TGTGTCAGAAGCTTTCGGCAAGAGGGGGTGAACACTGAAGCTTTCTTT. Protein sequence: CVRSFRQEGVNTEAFF. This chain uses TRBV7-5 with TRBJ1-1; the table's D call, TRBD1, was not checked against the DNA. TRBV7-5 is flagged as a pseudogene. The CDR3 has 16 amino acids.

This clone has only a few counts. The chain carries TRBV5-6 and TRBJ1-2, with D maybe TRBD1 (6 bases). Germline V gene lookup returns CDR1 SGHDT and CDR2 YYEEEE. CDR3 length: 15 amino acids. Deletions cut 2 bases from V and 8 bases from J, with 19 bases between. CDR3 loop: CASSLSWAAGGGYTF. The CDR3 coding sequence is TGTGCCAGCAGCTTAAGTTGGGCGGCGGGGGGCGGCTACACCTTC.

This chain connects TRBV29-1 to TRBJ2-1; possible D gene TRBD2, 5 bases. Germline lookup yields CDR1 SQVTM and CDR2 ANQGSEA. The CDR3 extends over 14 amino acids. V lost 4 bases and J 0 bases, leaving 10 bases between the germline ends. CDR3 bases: TGCAGCGTTGTAACTAGAGGCTCCTACAATGAGCAGTTCTTC. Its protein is CSVVTRGSYNEQFF.

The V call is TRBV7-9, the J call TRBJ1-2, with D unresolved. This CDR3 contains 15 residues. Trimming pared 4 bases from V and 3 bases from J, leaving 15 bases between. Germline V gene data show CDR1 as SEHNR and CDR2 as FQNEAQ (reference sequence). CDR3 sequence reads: CASSYQHSQHYGYTF. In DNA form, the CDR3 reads TGTGCCAGCAGCTACCAGCACAGCCAACACTATGGCTACACCTTC.

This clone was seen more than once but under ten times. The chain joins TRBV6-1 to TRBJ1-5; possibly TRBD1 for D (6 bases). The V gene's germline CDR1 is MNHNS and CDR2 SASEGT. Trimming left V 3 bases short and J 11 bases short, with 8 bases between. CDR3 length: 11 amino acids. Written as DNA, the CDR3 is TGTGCCAGCAGTGATCGGGACACCCAGCATTTT. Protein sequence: CASSDRDTQHF.

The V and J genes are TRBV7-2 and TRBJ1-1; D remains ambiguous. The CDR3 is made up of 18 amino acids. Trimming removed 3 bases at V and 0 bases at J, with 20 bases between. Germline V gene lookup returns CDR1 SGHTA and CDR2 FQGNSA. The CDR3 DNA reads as TGTGCCAGCAGCTTGCTGGTCCACCACTATCTAGTGAACACTGAAGCTTTCTTT. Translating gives CASSLLVHHYLVNTEAFF.

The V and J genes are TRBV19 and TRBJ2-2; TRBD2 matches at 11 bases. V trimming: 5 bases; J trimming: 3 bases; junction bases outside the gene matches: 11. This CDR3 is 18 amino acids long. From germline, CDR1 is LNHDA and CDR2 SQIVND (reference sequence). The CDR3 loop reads CASSRVAGGRADTGELFF. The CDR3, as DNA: TGTGCCAGTAGTCGGGTAGCGGGAGGGCGAGCGGACACCGGGGAGCTGTTTTTT.

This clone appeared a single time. In DNA form, the CDR3 reads TGTGCCACCAGTGATTCCGGGACAGGGGTTACCAAAAACATTCAGTACTTC. Amino acid sequence: CATSDSGTGVTKNIQYF. This rearrangement joins TRBV24-1 to TRBJ2-4; 10 bases fit TRBD1. Trimming cost V 2 bases and J 2 bases; bases outside gene matches: 5. CDR1 is KGHDR and CDR2 is SFDVKD in the germline V gene. The CDR3 spans 17 residues.

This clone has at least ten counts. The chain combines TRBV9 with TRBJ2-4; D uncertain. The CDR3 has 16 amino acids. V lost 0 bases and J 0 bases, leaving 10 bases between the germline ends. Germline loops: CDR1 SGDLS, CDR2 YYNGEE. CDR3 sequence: CASSVEASLAKNIQYF. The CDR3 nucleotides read TGTGCCAGCAGCGTAGAAGCCTCATTAGCCAAAAACATTCAGTACTTC.

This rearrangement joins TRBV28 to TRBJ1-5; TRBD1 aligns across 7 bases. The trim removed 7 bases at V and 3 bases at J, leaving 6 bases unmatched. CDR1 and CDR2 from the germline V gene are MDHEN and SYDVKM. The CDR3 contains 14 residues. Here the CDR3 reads CASTKTGYNQPQHF. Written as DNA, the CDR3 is TGTGCCAGCACCAAGACAGGGTACAATCAGCCCCAGCATTTT. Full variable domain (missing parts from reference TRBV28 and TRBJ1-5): DVKVTQSSRYLVKRTGEKVFLECVQDMDHENMFWYRQDPGLGLRLIYFSYDVKMKEKGDIPEGYSVSREKKERFSLILESASTNQTSMYLCASTKTGYNQPQHFGDGTRLSIL.

The DNA for the CDR3 is TGTGCCAGCAATTCTTTCTGGGGACAGGGTGGAGATACGCAGTATTTT. Residues: CASNSFWGQGGDTQYF. The chain carries TRBV19 and TRBJ2-3; 9 nucleotides align to TRBD1. The CDR3 totals 16 residues. Germline CDR1 LNHDA, CDR2 SQIVND (reference sequence). The junction had 15 bases not matched to a gene; V was cut back by 9 bases and J by 5 bases.

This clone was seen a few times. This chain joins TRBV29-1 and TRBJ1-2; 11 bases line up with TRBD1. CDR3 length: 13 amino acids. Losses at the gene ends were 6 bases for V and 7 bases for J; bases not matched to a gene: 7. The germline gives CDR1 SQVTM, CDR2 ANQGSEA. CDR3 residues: CSVRTGGRSGYTF. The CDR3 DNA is TGCAGCGTGCGGACAGGGGGCAGATCTGGCTACACCTTC.

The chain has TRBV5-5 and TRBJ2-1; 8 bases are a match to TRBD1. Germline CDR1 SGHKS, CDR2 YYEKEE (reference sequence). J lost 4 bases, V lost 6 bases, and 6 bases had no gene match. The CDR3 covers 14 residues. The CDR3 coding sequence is TGTGCCAGCAAACCGGGACAGGCTTACAATGAGCAGTTCTTC. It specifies CASKPGQAYNEQFF.